This TCR beta chain originates from a study of blood T cell repertoires in COVID-19. At the level of the study: Acute and convalescent COVID-19 samples came from the United States, Italy and Spain. T cells, B-cell-depleted T cells, or PBMCs provided the cDNA or gDNA that served as material.

Membership in each cohort depended on participant-reported clinical history. The repertoire was sequenced with immunoSEQ multiplex PCR; TCRdb's copy has only in-frame clones and lacks some. The profile shows about 160,000 clones, 85% to 90% of them singletons. V was trimmed by 5 bases and J by 7 bases, leaving 9 bases between them. CDR1 is SGHTA and CDR2 is FQGNSA in the germline V gene. This CDR3 region has 13 residues. This chain joins TRBV7-2 and TRBJ1-6, with D unresolved. Sequencing was done on a sample of PBMCs or T cells enriched from blood (not recorded which). The TCR sequence derives from a woman aged 45-65 years who had recovered from COVID-19. Written as DNA, the CDR3 is TGTGCCAGCAGCCTACAGATGAATTCACCCCTCCACTTT. Amino acid sequence: CASSLQMNSPLHF.